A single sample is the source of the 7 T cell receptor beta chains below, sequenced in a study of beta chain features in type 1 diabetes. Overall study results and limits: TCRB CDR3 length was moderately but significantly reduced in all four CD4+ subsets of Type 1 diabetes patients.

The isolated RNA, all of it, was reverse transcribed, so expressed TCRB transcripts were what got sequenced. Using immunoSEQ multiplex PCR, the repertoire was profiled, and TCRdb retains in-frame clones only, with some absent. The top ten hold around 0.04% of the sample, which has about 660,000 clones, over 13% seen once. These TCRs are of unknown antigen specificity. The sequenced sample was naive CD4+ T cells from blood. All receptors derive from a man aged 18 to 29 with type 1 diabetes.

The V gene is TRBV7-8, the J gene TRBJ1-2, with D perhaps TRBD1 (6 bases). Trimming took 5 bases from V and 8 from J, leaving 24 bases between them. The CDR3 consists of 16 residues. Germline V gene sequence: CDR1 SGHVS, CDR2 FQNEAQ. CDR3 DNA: TGTGCCAGCAGCCTACAATCGGGACACCTGAGTTGGGGCTACACCTTC. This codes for CASSLQSGHLSWGYTF. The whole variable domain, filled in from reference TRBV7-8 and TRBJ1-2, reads GAGVSQSPRYKVAKRGQDVALRCDPISGHVSLFWYQQALGQGPEFLTYFQNEAQLDKSGLPSDRFFAERPEGSVSTLKIQRTQQEDSAVYLCASSLQSGHLSWGYTFGSGTRLTVV.

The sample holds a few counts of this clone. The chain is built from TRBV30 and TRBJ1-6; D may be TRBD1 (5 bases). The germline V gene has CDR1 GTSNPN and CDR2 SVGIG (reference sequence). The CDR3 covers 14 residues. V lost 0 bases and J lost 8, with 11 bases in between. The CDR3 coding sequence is TGTGCCTGGAGTGTTGACGGGGGGGATTCACCCCTCCACTTT. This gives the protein CAWSVDGGDSPLHF.

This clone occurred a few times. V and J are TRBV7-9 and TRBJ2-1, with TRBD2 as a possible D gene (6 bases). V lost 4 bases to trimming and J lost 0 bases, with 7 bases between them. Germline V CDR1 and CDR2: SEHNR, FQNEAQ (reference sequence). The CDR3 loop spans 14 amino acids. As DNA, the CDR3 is TGTGCCAGCAGCTACGGGGGCTCCTACAATGAGCAGTTCTTC. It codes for CASSYGGSYNEQFF.

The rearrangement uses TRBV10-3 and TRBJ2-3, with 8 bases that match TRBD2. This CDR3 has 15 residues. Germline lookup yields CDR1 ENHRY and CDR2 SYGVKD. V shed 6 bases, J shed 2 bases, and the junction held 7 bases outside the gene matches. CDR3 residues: CAIRLGREVTDTQYF. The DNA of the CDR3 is TGTGCCATCAGGCTCGGGCGGGAGGTCACAGATACGCAGTATTTT.

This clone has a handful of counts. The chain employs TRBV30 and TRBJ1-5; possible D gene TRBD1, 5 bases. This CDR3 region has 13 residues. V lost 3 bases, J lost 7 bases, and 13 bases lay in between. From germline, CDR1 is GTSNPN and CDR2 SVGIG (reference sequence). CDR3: CAWRGQVGQPQHF. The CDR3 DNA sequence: TGTGCCTGGAGGGGGCAGGTTGGACAGCCCCAGCATTTT.

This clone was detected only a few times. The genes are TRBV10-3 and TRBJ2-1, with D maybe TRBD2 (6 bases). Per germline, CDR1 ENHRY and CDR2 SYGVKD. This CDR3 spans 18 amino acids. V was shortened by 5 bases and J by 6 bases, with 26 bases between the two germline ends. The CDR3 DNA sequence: TGTGCCATCAGTTCGGGGGTTGGTAGTCAACGGGTGTTCAATGAGCAGTTCTTC. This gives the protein CAISSGVGSQRVFNEQFF.

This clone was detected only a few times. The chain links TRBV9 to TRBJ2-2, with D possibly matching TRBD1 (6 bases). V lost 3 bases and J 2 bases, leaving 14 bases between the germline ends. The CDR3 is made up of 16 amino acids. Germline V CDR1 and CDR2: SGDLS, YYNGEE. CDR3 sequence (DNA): TGTGCCAGCAGCGCTGGGCCGGACAGAAACACCGGGGAGCTGTTTTTT. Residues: CASSAGPDRNTGELFF.